Listed below are T cell receptor beta chains from one sample, sequenced in a study of blood T cell repertoires in COVID-19. Libraries were prepared by immunoSEQ multiplex PCR; TCRdb keeps only in-frame clonotypes and omits some of them. This table has about 250,000 clones, about 90% appearing once. The sequenced material came from peripheral blood. Receptors originate from a man aged 80 or over with acute or convalescent COVID-19. Each CDR3 is given with its conserved first and last residue. D genes are given only for firm matches. Clone size, where shown, is once, few, many, or a class for clones that have expanded.

cdr3_nt cdr3_aa j_call clone_size v_call d_call
TGCGCCAGCAGCTTGGCTAGCGGGAGTTTGGCTGAGCAGTTCTTC CASSLASGSLAEQFF TRBJ2-1 - TRBV5-1 TRBD2
TGTGCCAGCTCACCTGGGAGGGCCTCAGAGACCCAGTACTTC CASSPGRASETQYF TRBJ2-5 once TRBV18 TRBD2
TGCGCCAGCAGCCAAGAGGCGACAGCATACTCTGGGGCCAACGTCCTGACTTTC CASSQEATAYSGANVLTF TRBJ2-6 once TRBV4-3 -
TGCAGCGTTGTGGACAGCCTAGATGAAGCTTTCTTT CSVVDSLDEAFF TRBJ1-1 once TRBV29-1 -
TGTGCCAGCACCTCGGGACTCAGAGCCTACGAGCAGTACTTC CASTSGLRAYEQYF TRBJ2-7 - TRBV6-5 -
TGCGCCAGCAGCCGTCCCGGGACAGGGAAAGAGACCCAGTACTTC CASSRPGTGKETQYF TRBJ2-5 - TRBV5-1 TRBD1
TGTGCCAGCAGTGACTCAGGGGATCCCTACAATGAGCAGTTCTTC CASSDSGDPYNEQFF TRBJ2-1 - TRBV6-4 -
TGCGCCAGCAGCCAACATACTCAGGGCCCGAGCTCCTACAATGAGCAGTTCTTC CASSQHTQGPSSYNEQFF TRBJ2-1 - TRBV4-1 -
TGTGCCAGCAGTGAAGGGCAGGGTAGCAATCAGCCCCAGCATTTT CASSEGQGSNQPQHF TRBJ1-5 - TRBV2 -
TGTGCCAGCAGCAGACTAGCGGGGGCCGGCAATGAGCAGTTCTTC CASSRLAGAGNEQFF TRBJ2-1 few TRBV7-3 TRBD2
TGTGCCATCAGTGAGTCGGGGGCAGGGGCCGGGGAGTACACTGAAGCTTTCTTT CAISESGAGAGEYTEAFF TRBJ1-1 - TRBV10-3 -
TGTGCCAGCAGCCAGTGGGGAAACCAGTTGACAGGCCGGGGAGGAAACACCATATATTTT CASSQWGNQLTGRGGNTIYF TRBJ1-3 - TRBV4-2 -
TGTGCCAGCAGCCAAGTGTGGGGAGGGAAGGTCAAGAACCCTGGGGGGAACACTGAAGCTTTCTTT CASSQVWGGKVKNPGGNTEAFF TRBJ1-1 - TRBV3-1/TRBV3-2 -
TGTGCCAGCAGCCAAGCCCAGAACACTGAAGCTTTCTTT CASSQAQNTEAFF TRBJ1-1 - TRBV9 -
TGTGCCAGCACCTTATGGCGGGGGCCAAGCGATGAGCAGTTCTTC CASTLWRGPSDEQFF TRBJ2-1 - TRBV6-5 -
TGCGCCAGCAGCTTGGGACGGGAAAGGCTTAACTATGGCTACACCTTC CASSLGRERLNYGYTF TRBJ1-2 once TRBV5-1 -
TGTGCCAGTAGTATGGGGCGGAGTGGCAATCAGCCCCAGCATTTT CASSMGRSGNQPQHF TRBJ1-5 - TRBV19 -
TGTGCCAGCAGCCCCCTGACTAGCACAGATACGCAGTATTTT CASSPLTSTDTQYF TRBJ2-3 - TRBV7-9 -
TGTGCCAGCAGCCTGGACAGGGTCTCTGGAAACACCATATATTTT CASSLDRVSGNTIYF TRBJ1-3 - TRBV28 TRBD1
TGTGCCAGCTCACCTTCGAGGTCCTCTGGGGCCAACGTCCTGACTTTC CASSPSRSSGANVLTF TRBJ2-6 - TRBV18 -
TGTGCCAGCAGCTTCGACAGGGATTCGGACGAGCAGTACTTC CASSFDRDSDEQYF TRBJ2-7 - TRBV7-9 TRBD1
TGTGCCAGCAGGAATGGACAGGGTCCTTATGGCTACACCTTC CASRNGQGPYGYTF TRBJ1-2 - TRBV28 TRBD1
TGTGCCAGCAGCCAAGGCGGGACTAGCGGCTACGAGCAGTACTTC CASSQGGTSGYEQYF TRBJ2-7 - TRBV4-2 TRBD2
TGTGCCACTAGTAGGACAGGTCCGCCCCAGCATTTT CATSRTGPPQHF TRBJ1-5 - TRBV6-5 TRBD1
TGTGCCAGCAGTTACGCGACAGGGGGTTATGATGAGCAGTTCTTC CASSYATGGYDEQFF TRBJ2-1 - TRBV6-5 TRBD1
TGCGCCAGCAGCTTGGACTACCAAACCGGGGAGCTGTTTTTT CASSLDYQTGELFF TRBJ2-2 - TRBV5-1 -
TGTGCCAGCAGCCCCCAAACAGGGGCGAACACTGAAGCTTTCTTT CASSPQTGANTEAFF TRBJ1-1 once TRBV7-6 TRBD1
TGTGCCAGCAGTTTTAGTGGGGGGATGAACACTGAAGCTTTCTTT CASSFSGGMNTEAFF TRBJ1-1 - TRBV7-9 -
TGTGCCAGCAGTTACCAATTGGGGCCTAATCAGCCCCAGCATTTT CASSYQLGPNQPQHF TRBJ1-5 once TRBV6-2/TRBV6-3 -
TGTGCCAGCAGTTTTTCTACAGGGTCCGGGGAGCTGTTTTTT CASSFSTGSGELFF TRBJ2-2 - TRBV2 -
TGTGCCAGCTCACCACTGACAGATCCTGGCTACACCTTC CASSPLTDPGYTF TRBJ1-2 - TRBV18 -
TGTGCCAGCAGTGTGGTTTGGGGCGCCGGCAATCAGCCCCAGCATTTT CASSVVWGAGNQPQHF TRBJ1-5 - TRBV6-1 -
TGTGCCAGCAGCCAGCTACCGGGACAGTCCAATTCACCCCTCCACTTT CASSQLPGQSNSPLHF TRBJ1-6 - TRBV14 TRBD1
TGTGCCAGCTCACCTAGCGGGAGCATCGGCTACGAGCAGTACTTC CASSPSGSIGYEQYF TRBJ2-7 - TRBV18 TRBD2
TGTGCCAGCAGTACCGGGACTAGCGGACAAGAGACCCAGTACTTC CASSTGTSGQETQYF TRBJ2-5 once TRBV5-4 TRBD2
TGCAGCGTTGAAAGTCGGTTCAATGAGCAGTTCTTC CSVESRFNEQFF TRBJ2-1 - TRBV29-1 -
TGCGCCAGCAGCCAAGCGCCCAGCTACGAGCAGTACTTC CASSQAPSYEQYF TRBJ2-7 - TRBV4-1 -
TGCGCCAGCAGCTTGGGAGGCGGGAGGGCCAAAGATGAGCAGTTCTTC CASSLGGGRAKDEQFF TRBJ2-1 - TRBV5-1 TRBD2
TGTGCCAGCAGCTCTGGACTAGCGGAAGAGACCCAGTACTTC CASSSGLAEETQYF TRBJ2-5 - TRBV7-8 TRBD2
TGTGCCAGCAGTTACTCGTTCCCGAGCGAGACTGAAGCTTTCTTT CASSYSFPSETEAFF TRBJ1-1 - TRBV6-5 -
TGTGCCATCAGGAACTTTGCTAGCACAGATACGCAGTATTTT CAIRNFASTDTQYF TRBJ2-3 - TRBV10-3 -